The 20 T cell receptor beta chains reported below all come from one sample, sequenced in a study of shared T cell receptors in the human thymus. Only in-frame clones appear in the TCRdb table, and some are missing; sequencing was by immunoSEQ multiplex PCR. The sample carries approximately 580,000 clones, approximately 80% recorded once. These sequences were also reported in another study, on human thymus T cells.

Sequenced material: thymocytes. The receptor source for this set is a boy under two years old with a congenital heart defect.

V is TRBV19 and J is TRBJ1-2; TRBD1 is a possible D gene (6 bases). The CDR3 spans 17 residues. V was trimmed by 2 bases and J by 4 bases, leaving 20 bases between them. Germline CDR1 is LNHDA and CDR2 is SQIVND (reference sequence). CDR3 in amino acids: CASSITEGFRGLYGYTF. In nucleotides, the CDR3 is TGTGCCAGTAGTATAACTGAAGGCTTCAGGGGCCTCTATGGCTACACCTTC.

Concerning this clone itself: This specimen includes other DNA sequences encoding the same CDR3. The V and J genes are TRBV5-6 and TRBJ1-1; no clear D. Between the trimmed V and J ends, which lost 0 bases and 0 bases, there was a span of 3 bases. CDR3 length equals 13 residues. Germline values: CDR1 SGHDT, CDR2 YYEEEE. The CDR3 DNA is TGTGCCAGCAGCTTGGCCGTGAACACTGAAGCTTTCTTT. As protein: CASSLAVNTEAFF.

This clone was seen once. This sequence joins TRBV5-8 and TRBJ2-7; 9 bases align to TRBD1. This CDR3 contains 15 residues. CDR1 is SGHTS, CDR2 YDEGEE, per germline. Losses at the gene ends were 9 bases for V and 5 bases for J; bases not matched to a gene: 15. The CDR3 spells CATTPDEQGADEQYF. The CDR3 nucleotides read TGTGCCACCACCCCCGATGAACAGGGGGCGGACGAGCAGTACTTC.

This clone was recorded only once. The chain employs TRBV4-3 and TRBJ2-7; D not certain. Looked up from germline, CDR1 is LGHNA and CDR2 is YSLEER. V gave up 1 base and J gave up 0 bases, with 10 bases separating them. The CDR3 extends over 15 amino acids. The CDR3 region is CASSQARYSSYEQYF. CDR3 sequence (DNA): TGCGCCAGCAGCCAAGCTCGCTACTCCTCCTACGAGCAGTACTTC.

The chain's CDR3 is CASSVEAGGQETQYF. The DNA for the CDR3 is TGTGCCAGCAGCGTGGAAGCGGGAGGTCAGGAGACCCAGTACTTC. The chain is built from TRBV9 and TRBJ2-5; 9 bases map to TRBD2. V lost 2 bases, J lost 5 bases, and 7 bases stayed unmatched. This CDR3 comprises 15 residues. Per the germline V gene, CDR1 is SGDLS and CDR2 is YYNGEE.

In its sample, this clone was seen a few times. The chain employs TRBV7-2 and TRBJ2-1, with 7 bases matching TRBD2. CDR3 length: 17 amino acids. The germline V gene encodes CDR1 SGHTA and CDR2 FQGNSA. V dropped 0 bases and J dropped 0; count of bases not matched to a gene: 5. CDR3 bases: TGTGCCAGCAGCTTAGCCGGCGGGAGCTACTCCTACAATGAGCAGTTCTTC. Protein product: CASSLAGGSYSYNEQFF.

V is TRBV27 and J is TRBJ2-7; 8 bases are a match to TRBD1. The CDR3 contains 15 residues. Trimming took 5 bases from V and 3 from J; bases not matched to a gene: 9. Germline CDR1 reads MNHEY; CDR2 reads SMNVEV (reference sequence). Written as DNA, the CDR3 is TGTGCCAGCAGTATACGACAGGGGAGAAGCTACGAGCAGTACTTC. Its protein product is CASSIRQGRSYEQYF.

This clone has a handful of counts. The chain couples TRBV7-9 to TRBJ2-7, with D uncertain. Trimming removed 5 bases at V and 1 base at J, with 9 bases between. The CDR3 loop spans 13 amino acids. Germline V CDR1 and CDR2: SEHNR, FQNEAQ (reference sequence). CDR3 in amino acids: CASSPAKSYEQYF. CDR3 DNA: TGTGCCAGCAGCCCAGCGAAATCCTACGAGCAGTACTTC.

The gene calls are TRBV28 and TRBJ1-5; D is undetermined. The V and J ends lost 1 base and 3 bases respectively, with 7 bases between them. CDR1 MDHEN and CDR2 SYDVKM come from the germline V gene. This CDR3 is built from 14 residues. The CDR3 protein is CASSLSSFNQPQHF. The DNA for the CDR3 is TGTGCCAGCAGTTTATCGAGTTTCAATCAGCCCCAGCATTTT.

The CDR3: CAWSSSGNTIYF. CDR3 sequence (DNA): TGTGCCTGGAGCAGCTCTGGAAACACCATATATTTT. This chain connects TRBV30 to TRBJ1-3; D is unclear. Germline loops: CDR1 GTSNPN, CDR2 SVGIG (reference sequence). CDR3 size: 12 residues. Trimming removed 3 bases from V and 0 bases from J, with 3 bases in between.

The V call is TRBV5-5, the J call TRBJ2-7, with 13 bases matching TRBD2. The V and J ends lost 5 bases and 0 bases, in that order; junction bases with no gene match: 8. The CDR3 sequence is 17 residues long. Germline V gene sequence: CDR1 SGHKS, CDR2 YYEKEE (reference sequence). This CDR3 is CASRSGLAGLSSYEQYF. The DNA for the CDR3 is TGTGCCAGCAGGTCGGGACTAGCGGGACTCAGCTCCTACGAGCAGTACTTC. Complete variable domain (other parts from reference TRBV5-5 and TRBJ2-7): DAGVTQSPTHLIKTRGQQVTLRCSPISGHKSVSWYQQVLGQGPQFIFQYYEKEERGRGNFPDRFSARQFPNYSSELNVNALLLGDSALYLCASRSGLAGLSSYEQYFGPGTRLTVT.

This clone has only a few counts. The chain carries TRBV27 and TRBJ2-4, with 10 bases fitting TRBD1. V gave up 9 bases and J gave up 0 bases; unmatched junction bases: 11. This CDR3 spans 17 amino acids. The germline CDR1 and CDR2 sequences are MNHEY and SMNVEV (reference sequence). The CDR3 region is CASSGTGELLAKNIQYF. The CDR3 DNA reads TGTGCCAGTTCCGGGACAGGGGAACTATTAGCCAAAAACATTCAGTACTTC.

This clone was detected a few times. The J gene is TRBJ1-3, the V gene TRBV9; 7 bases are shared with TRBD1. The V gene's germline CDR1 is SGDLS and CDR2 YYNGEE. V shed 4 bases and J 7 bases; nucleotides not matched to a gene: 8. The CDR3 is made up of 14 amino acids. CDR3 bases: TGTGCCAGCAGCCCCAGACAGGGTTGGAACACCATATATTTT. Amino acid sequence: CASSPRQGWNTIYF.

The rearrangement joins TRBV6-1 to TRBJ2-3, with 8 bases that match TRBD2. This CDR3 spans 16 amino acids. Unmatched junction bases numbered 4, after V lost 2 bases and J lost 0 bases. Germline V gene data show CDR1 as MNHNS and CDR2 as SASEGT. CDR3 residues: CASSELGGRSTDTQYF. The CDR3 DNA reads as TGTGCCAGCAGTGAATTGGGCGGGAGGAGCACAGATACGCAGTATTTT.

The CDR3 nucleotides are TGTGCCAGAAGCTTGTCGGACAGGGACTCCTACGAGCAGTACTTC. Its protein product is CARSLSDRDSYEQYF. The chain combines TRBV5-3 with TRBJ2-7, with TRBD1 matching 8 bases. TRBV5-3 is filed as an ORF, its function uncertain. The CDR3 runs 15 residues. V lost 1 base and J lost 0; bases outside the gene matches: 3.

This clone showed up just once. This chain connects TRBV14 to TRBJ2-3; 9 positions agree with TRBD1. Germline loops: CDR1 SGHDN, CDR2 FVKESK. The CDR3 loop spans 17 amino acids. Germline trimming cut 4 bases from V and 4 bases from J; bases unmatched to any gene: 12. The CDR3 reads CASSRRLQGARADTQYF. The CDR3 region has the DNA TGTGCCAGCAGCCGGCGTCTACAGGGGGCCAGGGCAGATACGCAGTATTTT.

Turning to this clone: A junction boundary mismatches the germline segment, possibly from a read error. The chain links TRBV11-3 to TRBJ1-4; perhaps TRBD1 as D (6 bases). Germline-derived CDR1 and CDR2 are SGHNT and YENEEA. The CDR3 runs 18 residues. The CDR3 loop is CASSLGTGSSATHEKLFF. The CDR3 DNA sequence: TGTGCCAGCAGCTTAGGCACAGGGTCGTCGGCAACTCATGAAAAACTGTTTTTT.

This sequence joins TRBV2 and TRBJ2-1, with 7 positions matching TRBD2. Germline trimming cut 4 bases from V and 8 bases from J; bases unmatched to any gene: 11. CDR1 and CDR2 (germline): SNHLY, FYNNEI. This CDR3 contains 15 residues. DNA of the CDR3: TGTGCCAGCAGTGGGACTGGGAGGGCGGGGGATGAGCAGTTCTTC. Translating gives CASSGTGRAGDEQFF. Drawing the rest from reference TRBV2 and TRBJ2-1, the complete variable domain is EPEVTQTPSHQVTQMGQEVILRCVPISNHLYFYWYRQILGQKVEFLVSFYNNEISEKSEIFDDQFSVERPDGSNFTLKIRSTKLEDSAMYFCASSGTGRAGDEQFFGPGTRLTVL.

This clone was observed a handful of times. V usage is TRBV4-1 and J usage is TRBJ2-7, with TRBD1 identical over 9 bases. The V and J ends lost 5 bases and 6 bases, in that order; junction bases with no gene match: 11. Germline CDR1 reads MGHRA; CDR2 reads YSYEKL. CDR3 length: 15 amino acids. The CDR3 nucleotides read TGCGCCAGCAGCAACACCGGGACAGGGTATGCCGAGCAGTACTTC. Protein product: CASSNTGTGYAEQYF.

The chain carries TRBV15 and TRBJ1-4; 7 nucleotides line up with TRBD1. CDR1 is LNHNV, CDR2 YYDKDF, per germline (reference sequence). The CDR3 runs to 16 residues. Germline trimming cut 1 base from V and 8 bases from J; bases unmatched to any gene: 10. The CDR3, as DNA: TGTGCCACCAGCAGAGGGCCTACAGGGGTTGAGGAAAAACTGTTTTTT. Amino acid sequence: CATSRGPTGVEEKLFF.